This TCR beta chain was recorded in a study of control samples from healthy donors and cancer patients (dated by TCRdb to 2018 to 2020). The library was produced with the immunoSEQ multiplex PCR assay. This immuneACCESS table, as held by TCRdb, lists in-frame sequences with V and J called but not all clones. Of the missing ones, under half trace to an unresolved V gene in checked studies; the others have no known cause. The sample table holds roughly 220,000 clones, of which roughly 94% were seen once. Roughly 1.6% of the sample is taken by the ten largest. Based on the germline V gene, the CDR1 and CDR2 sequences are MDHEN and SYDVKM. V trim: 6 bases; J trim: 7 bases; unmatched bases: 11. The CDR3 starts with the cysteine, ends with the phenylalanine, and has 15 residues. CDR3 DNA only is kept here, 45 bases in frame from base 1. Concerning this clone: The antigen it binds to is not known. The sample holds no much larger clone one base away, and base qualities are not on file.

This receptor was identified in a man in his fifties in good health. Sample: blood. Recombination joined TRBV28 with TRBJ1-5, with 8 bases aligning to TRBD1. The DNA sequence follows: TGTGCCAGCAGAACCGAACAGGGGGATAGACAGCCCCAGCATTTT. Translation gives CASRTEQGDRQPQHF. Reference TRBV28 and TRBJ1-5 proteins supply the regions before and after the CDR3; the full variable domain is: DVKVTQSSRYLVKRTGEKVFLECVQDMDHENMFWYRQDPGLGLRLIYFSYDVKMKEKGDIPEGYSVSREKKERFSLILESASTNQTSMYLCASRTEQGDRQPQHFGDGTRLSIL.